This T cell receptor (beta chain) was identified in a study of pediatric ulcerative colitis. Study-wide findings and caveats: Total lymphocyte DNA, not sorted subsets, was the template.

This CDR3 is built from 14 residues. Trimming pared 4 bases from V and 8 bases from J, leaving 15 bases between. Germline V gene sequence: CDR1 SGHRS, CDR2 YFSETQ. The survey-level immunoSEQ assay was used. Samples were sequenced at Survey level, maximum 500,000 reads. The method was immunoSEQ multiplex PCR; TCRdb's version includes in-frame clones alone and lacks a portion of them. The table records 30,000 to 45,000 clones, around 78% of them present only once. Rectal tissue came from one to two pinch biopsies taken at colonoscopy. For this clone: What it recognizes is unknown.

The sequenced sample was gut tissue. The V gene is TRBV5-1, the J gene TRBJ1-4; D remains unclear. The receptor comes from a boy aged 5-17 years with moderate ulcerative colitis. CDR3 DNA: TGCGCCAGCAGCCCGGGTTCCCATGGGGAAAAACTGTTTTTT. Its translation: CASSPGSHGEKLFF.